The T cell receptor (beta chain) described here comes from a study of shared clonotypes between healthy human individuals (dated by TCRdb to about 2020). At the level of the whole study: A few men and two women, aged 18 to 49 years, made up the cohort. For each donor, CD4 naive and CD4 memory were each run on three plates, CD8 naive on two plates, and CD8 memory on one plate. To estimate repertoire size and how much clonotypes are shared between individuals, the study performed deep sequencing of blood TCR repertoires from a handful of healthy adults. To increase sequencing depth and limit assay-specific biases, TCR repertoire library preparation and sequencing were carried out by different laboratories using diverse techniques. Each donor's leukapheresis produced roughly between about 0.8 and 10 billion PBMCs. Broader findings and caveats from the paper: Sharing across a handful of donors was observed for around 4.8% of naive CD4, 3% to 3.5% of naive CD8, about 2.3% of memory CD4, and roughly 0.4% of memory CD8 clonotypes. The genetic and exposure-history diversity represented was limited by the small number of donors. Rarefaction of sorted-subset datasets indicated incomplete sequencing despite the large sequencing depth. Higher generation probabilities were observed for clonotypes shared by all four sorted-subset donors than for non-shared clonotypes. Sampling was restricted to blood, and TCR repertoires in tissue are likely to differ from TCR repertoires in blood. Pairwise subsampling led to the expectation that sequencing depth would affect the degree of clonotype sharing among donors. Larger estimated clonotype richness was generally found for naive subsets than for memory subsets.

About this clone: This receptor's antigen is unknown. One base away there is no much larger clone; base qualities are not given. Other nucleotide sequences in the sample specify the same CDR3.

Using the deep immunoSEQ assay, multiplex PCR amplified TCR CDR3 regions from genomic DNA. Extracted genomic DNA from each cell subset was distributed evenly across all wells of several immunoSEQ 96-well plates, and each plate was treated as a replicate. For sorted subsets, around 0.2 ug genomic DNA, equal to about 30,000 T cell genomes, was loaded into each replicate PCR. The purified libraries were quantified using a Qubit 3.0 fluorometer, sized with a Bioanalyzer 2100, and then quantified again using the KAPA Library Quantification kit. A separate single-read 150-cycle Illumina NextSeq 550 flow cell was used to sequence each immunoSEQ 96-well plate. Under the source paper's analysis protocol: Because only junctional sequences without quality scores were contained in the immunoSEQ output, filtering matching that applied to full-length reads could not be performed. Sequences were annotated with PyIR, a Python wrapper for IgBLAST v1.9, using IMGT germline references to assign V/J genes and CDR3. Reads were filtered out if the reads had weak V/J assignments (E-value above 1e-6), no CDR3, stop codons, out-of-frame junctions, or ambiguous translated residues. V3J clonotypes were defined as sequences sharing an identical inferred V gene, J gene, and CDR3 amino acid sequence. Percentage overlap between repertoires was computed as shared unique clonotypes divided by the size of the smaller repertoire. Repertoire richness was assessed with RTK rarefaction, the Chao1 estimator, and Recon v2.1 estimates of unobserved clonotypes. Generation probabilities were computed with OLGA for all TCRbeta clonotypes obtained by the gDNA method from several donors. Imported from immuneACCESS, the table was reduced by TCRdb to in-frame sequences with V and J called. These copies leave out some clones; in studies compared against another copy, an unresolved V gene accounts for under half, and the cause of the remainder is not known. For V, J and clone size, that table is used; D and trimming come from the DNA. This sample comprises about 980,000 clones, about 80% of them detected only once. Over 1.3% of the sample is in the top ten clones.

Healthy HIV-negative adults with no recently reported acute infections or vaccinations were included as donors. Only Caucasian adults living in Nashville, Tennessee, USA were represented among the donors. CD4+ T cells were enriched through magnetic negative selection, after which naive cells were positively selected on CD45RA and the remaining negative fraction served as the memory subset. Blood was obtained by leukapheresis, after which PBMCs were separated by Ficoll-Histopaque density gradient centrifugation and cryopreserved in liquid nitrogen vapor phase. Analytical flow cytometry was used to check the purity and quantity of every magnetically sorted T cell population. Each sorted fraction had its genomic DNA isolated and then quantified by UV absorbance on a Nanodrop 2000c. The germline V gene (reference sequence) gives CDR1 as SGHNT and CDR2 as YYREEE. CDR3 length: 13 amino acids, cysteine to phenylalanine. Only CDR3 DNA remains: 39 bases, in frame from the first base. Trimming takes 3 bases from V and 5 bases from J, and the germline ends sit 11 bases apart.

Sequences were obtained from memory CD4+ T cells sorted from blood. In the paper's terms, the cell subset or site label means: CD45RA-negative fraction. Rearrangement joined TRBV5-4 to TRBJ1-2, and the D gene may be TRBD1, 5 bases matching. The origin of this receptor is a man younger than 35 in good health. In nucleotides, the sequence is TGTGCCAGCAGCTCCGGCGGGGGGTATGGCTACACCTTC. Translated, it reads CASSSGGGYGYTF.